Listed below are T cell receptor beta chains from one sample, sequenced in a study of technical replicates of blood from a few donors. Generated by immunoSEQ multiplex PCR, the TCRdb table keeps only in-frame clones and is missing some. The sample gives more than 65,000 clones, around 90% of which show up once; roughly 0.37% is in the top ten. The sequenced material came from T cells isolated from PBMCs. The origin of the receptors is a human donor in good health. Both conserved end residues are trimmed from each CDR3. The D gene is left open where the match is weak. Clone size, where shown, is once, few, many, or a class for clones that have expanded.

>TRBV27|-|-|TRBJ1-2
ASSLGQGGGYT
>TRBV29-1|TRBD2|-|TRBJ2-3
SVGLAGGPDTQY
>TRBV4-1|-|-|TRBJ1-1
ASSQEFRGGTEAF
>TRBV19|-|-|TRBJ1-4
ASSIQNNEKLF
>TRBV6-1|TRBD2|-|TRBJ2-2
ASRVAGFTGELF
>TRBV11-2|-|-|TRBJ2-7
ASSYGGTYEQY
>TRBV27|TRBD2|-|TRBJ2-7
ASSLSLADYEQY
>TRBV2|-|once|TRBJ1-2
ASSETGSNYGYT
>TRBV9|TRBD1|-|TRBJ1-1
ASSIGTENTEAF
>TRBV5-1|TRBD2|-|TRBJ2-7
ASSPGLAAIYEQY
>TRBV27|-|-|TRBJ1-5
ASSLGQGNQPQH
>TRBV9|-|once|TRBJ2-1
ASNGEMSGAYNEQF
>TRBV19|-|-|TRBJ1-1
ASSQGRKAF
>TRBV4-2|TRBD1|-|TRBJ1-5
ASSQRTGPTGQPQH
>TRBV7-6|TRBD2|few|TRBJ2-1
ASSQGLAEGNEQF
>TRBV4-3|TRBD2|once|TRBJ2-7
ASSQGASGRPEQY
>TRBV7-3|TRBD1|-|TRBJ2-1
ASSLGTGNEQF
>TRBV11-2|TRBD1|once|TRBJ1-2
ASSFGRTGLIYGYT
>TRBV5-1|TRBD2|-|TRBJ2-4
ASSPTSGGIFQY
>TRBV27|TRBD2|-|TRBJ2-7
ASSFSGTEQY
>TRBV15|-|once|TRBJ2-3
ATSRDRLVGTDTQY
>TRBV10-3|-|-|TRBJ2-7
AIRGSYRDEQY
>TRBV11-2|TRBD1|-|TRBJ1-2
ASSPIGQGPLYGYT